The present entry profiles one TCR beta chain with its context. Its specificity is unknown. As every portion of the isolated RNA was reverse transcribed, the sequencing read expressed TCRB transcripts. The table came from immunoSEQ multiplex PCR; TCRdb's copy has only in-frame clones and leaves some out. The sample carries fewer than 350,000 clones, around 16% recorded once. These data belong to a study of beta chain features in type 1 diabetes. Study conclusions and caveats: Researchers reported that naive, central memory and Treg TCRB repertoires appeared more similar in patients than in healthy donors. Any HLA-type effect on TCRB rearrangement remained unresolved here. TCRB CDR3s from Type 1 diabetes patients were moderately but significantly shorter in all four CD4+ subsets. In type 1 diabetes patients, VDJ junctions had fewer insertions; deletions at these junctions were more frequent.

The V gene's germline CDR1 is KGHSH and CDR2 LQKENI. CDR3 size: 16 residues. The germline V and J ends were trimmed by 0 bases and 0 bases, with 9 bases remaining between them. Each of the sorted populations had a purity greater than 95%. The chain employs TRBV18 and TRBJ1-5; D remains ambiguous. The sequence derives from a man aged 18 to 35 with type 1 diabetes. The sequenced sample consisted of naive CD4+ T cells from blood. The CDR3 reads CASSPPGAYSNQPQHF. The DNA for the CDR3 is TGTGCCAGCTCACCACCGGGAGCATATAGCAATCAGCCCCAGCATTTT.